These 18 T cell receptor gamma chains originate from one sample sequenced in a study of gamma-delta T cells after stem cell transplantation. TCRdb re-called clones from the RT-PCR reads via CATT. Of roughly 2,000 gamma-chain clones listed, just under 2% are singletons. The sample consisted of gamma-delta T cells. These receptors were obtained from a human donor. It is not recorded whose cells these are; they may come from a transplant donor.

This clone is large (0.1 to 1%). Within the sample, other DNA sequences also encode this same CDR3. This rearrangement joins TRGV9 to TRGJ1 or TRGJ2. V shed 0 bases, J shed 9 bases, and the junction held 11 bases outside the gene matches. The CDR3 is 14 amino acids. Germline values: CDR1 GITISATS, CDR2 ISYDGTV (reference sequence). The CDR3 loop is CALWEVTAVRKKLF. The DNA of the CDR3 is TGTGCCTTGTGGGAGGTGACGGCCGTGCGTAAGAAACTCTTT.

Sample share makes this clone medium-sized. The V call is TRGV9, the J call TRGJP. The CDR3 sequence is 18 residues long. The trim removed 0 bases at V and 7 bases at J, leaving 9 bases unmatched. From germline, CDR1 is GITISATS and CDR2 ISYDGTV (reference sequence). CDR3 loop: CALWEVTQEELGKKIKVF. The CDR3 bases are TGTGCCTTGTGGGAGGTGACCCAAGAGGAGTTGGGCAAAAAAATCAAGGTATTT.

This clone showed up just a few times. V usage is TRGV9 and J usage is TRGJ1 or TRGJ2. Germline CDR1 GITISATS, CDR2 ISYDGTV (reference sequence). The V segment lost 2 bases and the J segment 1 base; nucleotides outside the gene matches: 2. This CDR3 has 13 residues. The CDR3 sequence is CALWEGNYYKKLF. As DNA, the CDR3 is TGTGCCTTGTGGGAGGGAAATTATTATAAGAAACTCTTT.

This clone was observed a handful of times. A far bigger clonotype differs at one base, so this is likely a read error. Other nucleotide sequences in the sample specify the same CDR3. The chain joins TRGV9 to TRGJP. The germline V gene encodes CDR1 GITISATS and CDR2 ISYDGTV (reference sequence). This CDR3 has 14 residues. Here the CDR3 reads CALWQELGKKIKVF. The DNA for the CDR3 is TGTGCCTTGTGGCAAGAGCTGGGCAAAAAAATCAAGGTATTT.

This clone showed up just a few times. The mismatch at residue 9 between this DNA's translation and the TCRdb protein of a much larger clone likely reflects a read error; the protein shown is translated from the DNA. This chain links TRGV9 with TRGJP. From germline, CDR1 is GITISATS and CDR2 ISYDGTV (reference sequence). CDR3 length equals 16 residues. In DNA form, the CDR3 reads TGTGCCTTGTGGGAGACGCAAGAGTCGGGCAAAAAAATCAAGGTATTT. Residues: CALWETQESGKKIKVF.

This clone was seen only a few times. The sample contains more than one DNA sequence encoding this CDR3. The gene calls are TRGV9 and TRGJP. The J segment lost 4 bases and the V segment lost 12 bases, leaving 3 bases of the junction unmatched. Looked up from germline, CDR1 is GITISATS and CDR2 is ISYDGTV (reference sequence). This CDR3 comprises 13 residues. CDR3 amino acids: CAKQELGKKIKVF. CDR3 coding DNA: TGTGCCAAACAAGAGTTGGGCAAAAAAATCAAGGTATTT.

By proportion, this clone is medium-sized (0.01 to 0.1%). The chain recombines TRGV8 with TRGJ1 or TRGJ2. With V trimmed by 3 bases and J by 0 bases, 2 bases remained unmatched. CDR1 is VENAVY and CDR2 is YDSYNSRV in the germline V gene. The CDR3 has 13 residues. The CDR3 reads CATWDQNYYKKLF. The CDR3 bases are TGTGCCACCTGGGATCAGAATTATTATAAGAAACTCTTT.

Sample share makes this clone medium-sized. The chain is built from TRGV5 and TRGJ1 or TRGJ2. Trimming at V came to 0 bases and at J to 3 bases, leaving 8 bases not matched to a gene. Germline CDR1 and CDR2: VINAFY and YDVSNSKD. The CDR3 is made up of 15 amino acids. CDR3 loop: CATWDRPAGYYKKLF. The CDR3 nucleotides read TGTGCCACCTGGGACAGGCCGGCGGGTTATTATAAGAAACTCTTT.

This clone turned up a few times. The junction shows a germline mismatch at one end, possibly a read error. This sample also contains other DNA sequences that code for the same CDR3. The rearrangement links TRGV9 to TRGJP. Germline V gives CDR1 GITISATS, CDR2 ISYDGTV (reference sequence). There are 16 residues in the CDR3. The CDR3 region is CALWEQQELGKKIKVF. The CDR3 DNA sequence: TGTGCCTTGTGGGAACAACAAGAGTTGGGCAAAAAGATCAAGGTATTT.

This clone was picked up a small number of times. A far larger clone lies a single base away; this is likely a read error. Other DNA sequences in the sample encode the same CDR3. This chain uses TRGV9 with TRGJP. This CDR3 is built from 16 residues. Germline CDR1 and CDR2: GITISATS and ISYDGTV (reference sequence). The CDR3 region is CALWAIGELGKKIKVF. The CDR3 DNA follows: TGTGCCCTGTGGGCGATAGGAGAGTTGGGCAAAAAAATCAAGGTATTT.

This clone has a handful of counts. The mismatch at residue 3 between this DNA's translation and the TCRdb protein of a much larger clone likely reflects a read error; the protein shown is translated from the DNA. CDR3 residues: CAAWDGHYKKLF. The CDR3 DNA reads TGTGCCGCCTGGGACGGGCATTATAAGAAACTCTTT. V gene TRGV2 combines with J gene TRGJ1 or TRGJ2. Germline assignment: CDR1 EGSNGY and CDR2 YDSYNSKV. The CDR3 is 12 amino acids.

By share of the sample, this clone is medium-sized. The V and J genes are TRGV8 and TRGJ1 or TRGJ2. V lost 6 bases to trimming and J lost 10 bases; unmatched junction nucleotides: 9. Germline loops: CDR1 VENAVY, CDR2 YDSYNSRV. This CDR3 comprises 11 residues. CDR3 sequence reads: CATWTPSKKLF. CDR3 bases: TGTGCCACCTGGACCCCGTCCAAGAAACTCTTT.

This clone is termed medium-sized. The CDR3 is CATWVYYKKLF. The DNA of the CDR3 is TGTGCCACCTGGGTTTATTATAAGAAACTCTTT. The chain links TRGV3 to TRGJ1 or TRGJ2. The junction had 1 base not matched to a gene; V was cut back by 5 bases and J by 3 bases. The CDR3 is 11 residues long. The germline gives CDR1 VTNTFY, CDR2 YDVSTARD (reference sequence).

This clone appeared a few times. Since a far larger clone is one base different, this is likely a read error. Additional DNA sequences in this sample encode the identical CDR3. CDR3 sequence reads: CALWEGQELGKKIKVF. The CDR3 DNA reads as TGTGCCTTGTGGGAGGGTCAAGAGTTGGGCAAAAAAATCAAAGTATTT. The V call is TRGV9, the J call TRGJP. Germline CDR1 and CDR2: GITISATS and ISYDGTV (reference sequence). This CDR3 is 16 amino acids long.

Concerning this clone itself: Possible read error: a much larger clone is one base away. Distinct nucleotide sequences in the sample also encode this CDR3. The genes are TRGV9 and TRGJP. From germline, CDR1 is GITISATS and CDR2 ISYDGTV (reference sequence). The CDR3 is 16 residues long. CDR3 residues: CALWDSQELGKKIKVF. DNA for the CDR3: TGTGCTTTGTGGGACTCGCAAGAGTTGGGCAAAAAAATCAAGGTATTT.

By sample fraction, this clone is medium-sized. V usage is TRGV2 and J usage is TRGJ1 or TRGJ2. CDR3 length: 16 residues. Germline V gene sequence: CDR1 EGSNGY, CDR2 YDSYNSKV. Unmatched junction bases numbered 13, after V lost 2 bases and J lost 3 bases. CDR3 DNA: TGTGCCACCTGGGACGCCTCGGGCCGCCCTTATTATAAGAAACTCTTT. Its translation is CATWDASGRPYYKKLF.

As for this clone: One base away lies a much larger clone, so this may be a sequencing read error. This chain joins TRGV3 and TRGJ1 or TRGJ2. CDR1 is VTNTFY and CDR2 is YDVSTARD in the germline V gene (reference sequence). This CDR3 is built from 11 residues. CDR3 nucleotides: TGTGCCACCCGGGACAGTGCAACGGGACTCTTT. It is translated as CATRDSATGLF.

Remarks on this clone: TCRdb assigns this DNA the protein of a much larger clone, which departs from its translation at residue 14; this likely reflects a read error, and the protein shown comes from translating the DNA. The rearrangement uses TRGV9 and TRGJP. This CDR3 comprises 16 residues. Germline assignment: CDR1 GITISATS and CDR2 ISYDGTV (reference sequence). The CDR3 DNA sequence: TGTGCCTTGTGGGCGATAGGAGAGTTGGGCAAAAAAATCGAGGTATTT. It translates to CALWAIGELGKKIEVF.